This is a list of T cell receptor beta chains from one sample in a study of T cells in Graves' hyperthyroidism and ophthalmopathy. TCRdb reanalysed the multiplex PCR reads using MiXCR and keeps one entry per CDR3 protein. In the table there are 500,000 to 650,000 distinct CDR3 sequences, around 15% of which are singletons. The specimen sequenced was blood. The receptors stem from a woman between 45 and 65 years old with Graves' ophthalmopathy. The CDR3 runs from the conserved cysteine through the conserved F or W. Each record gives: V gene, J gene, CDR3 protein.

V gene: TRBV6-2/TRBV6-3
J gene: TRBJ1-5
CDR3 protein: CASSSTGRVQPQHF

V gene: TRBV6-2/TRBV6-3
J gene: TRBJ1-1
CDR3 protein: CASSHNSQPEAFF

V gene: TRBV11-3
J gene: TRBJ2-7
CDR3 protein: CASSLRRIGYEQYF

V gene: TRBV20-1
J gene: TRBJ2-1
CDR3 protein: CSARDSFLVGGGRDYEQFF

V gene: TRBV28
J gene: TRBJ1-1
CDR3 protein: CASRRRFEAFF

V gene: TRBV6-9
J gene: TRBJ2-7
CDR3 protein: CASTEGPRGQYF

V gene: TRBV28
J gene: TRBJ2-5
CDR3 protein: CASKSPASGQETQYF

V gene: TRBV7-9
J gene: TRBJ2-1
CDR3 protein: CASSSGTGRFSEQFF

V gene: TRBV4-3
J gene: TRBJ1-5
CDR3 protein: CASSQDLNYGPPQHF

V gene: TRBV2
J gene: TRBJ2-3
CDR3 protein: CASSDTPRVADTQYF

V gene: TRBV24-1
J gene: TRBJ2-1
CDR3 protein: CATSGRDEQFF

V gene: TRBV5-1
J gene: TRBJ2-2
CDR3 protein: CASSSGQGLYTGELFF

V gene: TRBV16
J gene: TRBJ1-1
CDR3 protein: CASSQRQENTEAFF

V gene: TRBV18
J gene: TRBJ2-1
CDR3 protein: CASSPSSGLPYNEQFF

V gene: TRBV7-2
J gene: TRBJ1-5
CDR3 protein: CASSFFRAGNQPQHF

V gene: TRBV5-1
J gene: TRBJ2-7
CDR3 protein: CASSEDLSYEQYF

V gene: TRBV28
J gene: TRBJ2-3
CDR3 protein: CASSLGGEYTQYF

V gene: TRBV13
J gene: TRBJ2-2
CDR3 protein: CASSRLAGGLGGTGELFF

V gene: TRBV4-3
J gene: TRBJ2-3
CDR3 protein: CASSQGLGSTDTQYF

V gene: TRBV30
J gene: TRBJ2-2
CDR3 protein: CAWSQQLAGDTGELFF

V gene: TRBV27
J gene: TRBJ1-3
CDR3 protein: CASSRGRLDSGNTIYF

V gene: TRBV20-1
J gene: TRBJ2-7
CDR3 protein: CSASGTSGSREQYF

V gene: TRBV27
J gene: TRBJ2-3
CDR3 protein: CASSLLAGGLGDTQYF

V gene: TRBV5-8
J gene: TRBJ2-1
CDR3 protein: CASSFEKTKGSYNEQFF

V gene: TRBV27
J gene: TRBJ1-1
CDR3 protein: CASQGIFNTEAFF

V gene: TRBV20-1
J gene: TRBJ1-2
CDR3 protein: CSARDRTGGYGYTF

V gene: TRBV7-2
J gene: TRBJ2-5
CDR3 protein: CASSLVFWGRETQYF

V gene: TRBV10-3
J gene: TRBJ1-5
CDR3 protein: CAISENRGSNQPQHF

V gene: TRBV10-3
J gene: TRBJ2-5
CDR3 protein: CAITPNGGGETQYF

V gene: TRBV12-3/TRBV12-4
J gene: TRBJ1-6
CDR3 protein: CASSLRQTNSPLHF

V gene: TRBV2
J gene: TRBJ2-1
CDR3 protein: CASSPGTLNNEQFF

V gene: TRBV12-3/TRBV12-4
J gene: TRBJ2-4
CDR3 protein: CASEYRGQNIQYF

V gene: TRBV6-1
J gene: TRBJ1-2
CDR3 protein: CASTGGASYGYTF

V gene: TRBV7-9
J gene: TRBJ1-3
CDR3 protein: CASSTAGSAKRIGNTIYF

V gene: TRBV30
J gene: TRBJ2-5
CDR3 protein: CAWSPLGQETQYF

V gene: TRBV6-1
J gene: TRBJ1-1
CDR3 protein: CASIGQNTEAFF

V gene: TRBV20-1
J gene: TRBJ1-2
CDR3 protein: CSGMYPTNYGYTF

V gene: TRBV11-1
J gene: TRBJ2-7
CDR3 protein: CASSLYGAYEQYF

V gene: TRBV20-1
J gene: TRBJ2-1
CDR3 protein: CSARYLAGAAYNEQFF

V gene: TRBV7-8
J gene: TRBJ2-3
CDR3 protein: CASSLGRTSRADTQYF

V gene: TRBV9
J gene: TRBJ1-1
CDR3 protein: CASSFGQGVETEAFF

V gene: TRBV19
J gene: TRBJ2-3
CDR3 protein: CASSIDRYGTQYF

V gene: TRBV28
J gene: TRBJ1-2
CDR3 protein: CASSQAYGYTF

V gene: TRBV7-3
J gene: TRBJ2-7
CDR3 protein: CASSLTETVAYEQYF

V gene: TRBV28
J gene: TRBJ2-2
CDR3 protein: CASSRTGWPGELFF

V gene: TRBV18
J gene: TRBJ1-4
CDR3 protein: CASSPDRTKLNEKLFF

V gene: TRBV9
J gene: TRBJ2-1
CDR3 protein: CASSAGLAGGFEQFF

V gene: TRBV30
J gene: TRBJ2-2
CDR3 protein: CASVRGIGELFF

V gene: TRBV13
J gene: TRBJ2-3
CDR3 protein: CASSGTSGTADTQYF

V gene: TRBV5-1
J gene: TRBJ2-1
CDR3 protein: CASSYGIYNEQFF